This T cell receptor beta chain was recovered during a study of OX40 agonist ivuxolimab in advanced cancers. Using immunoSEQ multiplex PCR, the repertoire was profiled, and TCRdb retains in-frame clones only, with some absent. Of 60,000 to 75,000 clones listed, about 86% are singletons. The V segment lost 4 bases and the J segment 1 base; nucleotides outside the gene matches: 3. Germline lookup yields CDR1 MGHRA and CDR2 YSYEKL. CDR3 length equals 15 residues. This clonotype was sampled from an adult with an advanced solid tumor such as melanoma, head and neck, liver or kidney cancer. The V call is TRBV4-1, the J call TRBJ2-3, with TRBD1 identical over 9 bases. The sequencing used CD4+ or CD8+ T cells sorted from blood, collected in a trial of the OX40 agonist ivuxolimab. The CDR3 spells CASSRGQGRTDTQYF. CDR3 nucleotides: TGCGCCAGCAGCCGTGGACAGGGGCGCACAGATACGCAGTATTTT.